This T cell receptor (beta chain) was sequenced for a study of T cell changes during pregnancy in multiple sclerosis. CDR3 size: 18 residues. Germline values: CDR1 LNHDA, CDR2 SQIVND (reference sequence). With 3 bases removed from V and 7 bases from J, the gap between germline ends came to 25 bases. Using immunoSEQ multiplex PCR, the repertoire was profiled, and TCRdb retains in-frame clones only, with some absent. This sample has around 110,000 clones; 85% to 95% occur once, and the top ten carry less than 0.9%. V and J are TRBV19 and TRBJ1-5; D remains ambiguous. This receptor was identified in a female donor in good health, enrolled as a control in a pregnancy study. The sequenced sample was peripheral blood, obtained in the third trimester of pregnancy. CDR3 protein: CASSISGPADGVGQPQHF. The CDR3 nucleotides are TGTGCCAGTAGTATTAGTGGCCCCGCTGACGGGGTCGGGCAGCCCCAGCATTTT.